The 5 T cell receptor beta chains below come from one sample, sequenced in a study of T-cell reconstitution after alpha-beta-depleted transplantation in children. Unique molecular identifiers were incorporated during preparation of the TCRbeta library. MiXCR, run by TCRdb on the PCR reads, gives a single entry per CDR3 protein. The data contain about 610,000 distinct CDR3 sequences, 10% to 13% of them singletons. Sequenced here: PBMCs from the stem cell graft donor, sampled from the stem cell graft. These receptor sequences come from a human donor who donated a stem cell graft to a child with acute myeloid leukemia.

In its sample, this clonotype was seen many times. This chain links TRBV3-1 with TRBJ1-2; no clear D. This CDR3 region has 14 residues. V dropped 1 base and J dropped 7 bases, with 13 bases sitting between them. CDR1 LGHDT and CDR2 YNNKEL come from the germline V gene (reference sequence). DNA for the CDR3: TGTGCCAGCAGCCAAGTGGGAAGGGAGGCTGGCTACACCTTC. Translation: CASSQVGREAGYTF.

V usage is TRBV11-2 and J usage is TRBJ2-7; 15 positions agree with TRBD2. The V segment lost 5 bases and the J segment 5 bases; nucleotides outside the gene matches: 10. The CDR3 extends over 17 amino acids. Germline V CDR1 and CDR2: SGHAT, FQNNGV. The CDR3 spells CASSAYGTSGRTDEQYF. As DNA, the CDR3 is TGTGCCAGCAGCGCGTACGGGACTAGCGGGAGGACTGACGAGCAGTACTTC.

CDR3 sequence (DNA): TGCAGTGCTAGAGAGGGGGGAAAACTCTACGAGCAGTACTTC. It codes for CSAREGGKLYEQYF. This chain connects TRBV20-1 to TRBJ2-7; possible D gene TRBD2, 6 bases. The CDR3 spans 14 residues. Per the germline V gene, CDR1 is DFQATT and CDR2 is SNEGSKA (reference sequence). Trimming cost V 0 bases and J 3 bases, with 12 bases left between them.

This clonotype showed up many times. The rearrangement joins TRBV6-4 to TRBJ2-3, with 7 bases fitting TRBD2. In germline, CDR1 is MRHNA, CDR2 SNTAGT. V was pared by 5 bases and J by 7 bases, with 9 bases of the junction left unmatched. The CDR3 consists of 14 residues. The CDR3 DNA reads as TGTGCCAGCAGTCGGGACTACCTAACAAATACGCAGTATTTT. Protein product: CASSRDYLTNTQYF.

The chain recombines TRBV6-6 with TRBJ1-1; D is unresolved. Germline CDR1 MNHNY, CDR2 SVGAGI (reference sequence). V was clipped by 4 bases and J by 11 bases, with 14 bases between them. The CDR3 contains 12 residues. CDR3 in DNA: TGTGCCAGCAGTTCTACGGAGATGTATGCTTTCTTT. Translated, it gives CASSSTEMYAFF.